Each of the 8 T cell receptor beta chains below was sequenced from the same sample in a study of CD8+ T cells in alopecia areata. RNA extraction and reverse transcription yielded cDNA as sequencing template. Produced via immunoSEQ multiplex PCR; TCRdb's table is partial and in-frame only. The sample includes about 150,000 clones, 45% to 55% seen only once; the top ten take 15% to 20%. The input for sequencing was CD8+ T cells sorted from blood, taken at week 0. The receptors were gathered from a human donor with alopecia areata.

V usage is TRBV15 and J usage is TRBJ2-7; D remains unclear. CDR1 is LNHNV and CDR2 is YYDKDF in the germline V gene (reference sequence). The CDR3 has 13 residues. The V gene lost 6 bases and the J gene lost 0 bases, with 9 bases spanning the gap. CDR3 sequence reads: CATSSISSYEQYF. The CDR3 nucleotides are TGTGCCACCAGTTCGATCAGCTCCTACGAGCAGTACTTC.

The chain has TRBV5-6 and TRBJ2-7; tentatively, D is TRBD1 (6 bases). Germline CDR1 reads SGHDT; CDR2 reads YYEEEE. The CDR3 covers 14 residues. Trimming took 4 bases from V and 3 from J, leaving 14 bases between them. The CDR3 nucleotides read TGTGCCAGCAGCACTGGACAGCGGATCTACGAGCAGTACTTC. It codes for CASSTGQRIYEQYF.

Remarks on this clone: This may come from a read error, since a much larger clone is one base off. Other DNA sequences in this specimen translate into the identical CDR3. The CDR3 region is CASSLGTGELFF. In DNA, the CDR3 is TGTGCCAGCAGCCTGGGGACCGGGGAGCTGTTTTTT. The V and J genes are TRBV7-2 and TRBJ2-2; D is uncertain. CDR3 size: 12 residues. Trimming took 5 bases from V and 5 from J, leaving 6 bases between them. Germline V gene data show CDR1 as SGHTA and CDR2 as FQGNSA.

The chain joins TRBV29-1 to TRBJ2-7; tentative D call: TRBD2 (5 bases). V was clipped by 5 bases and J by 6 bases, with 11 bases between them. Germline V gene lookup returns CDR1 SQVTM and CDR2 ANQGSEA. The CDR3 loop spans 11 amino acids. In nucleotides, the CDR3 is TGCAGCGTTAGAGAGGGTGCCGAGCAGTACTTC. Protein product: CSVREGAEQYF.

The chain has TRBV7-6 and TRBJ1-6; D call uncertain. Trimming left V 6 bases short and J 0 bases short, with 12 bases between. Germline V gene data show CDR1 as SGHVS and CDR2 as FNYEAQ. The CDR3 covers 16 residues. The CDR3 sequence: CASSPTSSSYNSPLHF. CDR3 DNA: TGTGCCAGCAGTCCGACATCGAGCTCCTATAATTCACCCCTCCACTTT.

The J gene is TRBJ1-2, the V gene TRBV25-1; 11 bases agree with TRBD1. The germline V gene encodes CDR1 MGHDK and CDR2 SYGVNS. V was pared by 6 bases and J by 5 bases, with 8 bases of the junction left unmatched. CDR3 length equals 15 residues. The CDR3 nucleotides are TGTGCCAGCAGCCCCGGGACAGGGGGGCAATATGGCTACACCTTC. This encodes CASSPGTGGQYGYTF.

The CDR3: CASSIDRGITDTQYF. Written as DNA, the CDR3 is TGTGCCAGCAGCATCGACAGGGGAATAACAGATACGCAGTATTTT. The gene calls are TRBV11-2 and TRBJ2-3; 8 bases fit TRBD1. The CDR3 contains 15 residues. Trimming took 5 bases from V and 3 from J; bases not matched to a gene: 7. Per germline, CDR1 SGHAT and CDR2 FQNNGV.

The chain joins TRBV4-1 to TRBJ2-1; the D is unclear. The germline gives CDR1 MGHRA, CDR2 YSYEKL. This CDR3 contains 13 residues. V was cut by 1 base and J by 7 bases, with 8 bases left in between. CDR3: CASSQGMGNEQFF. Here the CDR3 DNA reads TGCGCCAGCAGCCAAGGAATGGGAAATGAGCAGTTCTTC.